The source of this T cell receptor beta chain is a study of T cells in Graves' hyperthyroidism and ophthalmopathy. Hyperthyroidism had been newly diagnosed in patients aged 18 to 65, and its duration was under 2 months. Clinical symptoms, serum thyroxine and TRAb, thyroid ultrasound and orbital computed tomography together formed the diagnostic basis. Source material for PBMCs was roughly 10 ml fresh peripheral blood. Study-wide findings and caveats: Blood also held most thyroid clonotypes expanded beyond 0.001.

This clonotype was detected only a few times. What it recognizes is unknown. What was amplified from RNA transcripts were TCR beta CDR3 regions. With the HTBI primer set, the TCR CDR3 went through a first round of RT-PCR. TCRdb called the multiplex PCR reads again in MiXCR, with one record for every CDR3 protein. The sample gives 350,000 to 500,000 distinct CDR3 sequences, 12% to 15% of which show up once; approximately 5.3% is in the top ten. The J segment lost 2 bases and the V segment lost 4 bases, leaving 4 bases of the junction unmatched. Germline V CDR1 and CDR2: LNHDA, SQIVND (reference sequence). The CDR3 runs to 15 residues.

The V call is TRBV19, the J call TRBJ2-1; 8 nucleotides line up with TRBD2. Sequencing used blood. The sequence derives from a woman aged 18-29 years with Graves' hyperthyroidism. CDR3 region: CASSTTTSAYNEQFF. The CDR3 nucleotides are TGTGCCAGTAGTACCACGACTAGCGCCTACAATGAGCAGTTCTTC.